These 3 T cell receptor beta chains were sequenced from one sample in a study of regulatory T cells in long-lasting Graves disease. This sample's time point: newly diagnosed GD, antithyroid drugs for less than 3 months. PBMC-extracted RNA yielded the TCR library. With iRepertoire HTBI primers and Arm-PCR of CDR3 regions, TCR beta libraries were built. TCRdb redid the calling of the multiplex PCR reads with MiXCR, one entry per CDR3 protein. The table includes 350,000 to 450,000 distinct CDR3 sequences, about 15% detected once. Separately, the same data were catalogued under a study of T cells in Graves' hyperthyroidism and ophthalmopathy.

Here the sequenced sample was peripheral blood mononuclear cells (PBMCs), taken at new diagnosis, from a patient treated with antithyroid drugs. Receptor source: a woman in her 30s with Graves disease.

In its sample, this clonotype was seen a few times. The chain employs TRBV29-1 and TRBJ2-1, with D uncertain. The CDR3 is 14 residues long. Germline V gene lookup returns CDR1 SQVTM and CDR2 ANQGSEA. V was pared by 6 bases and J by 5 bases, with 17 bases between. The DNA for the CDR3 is TGCAGCGTACGCCCCCCCGTACGTAACAATGAGCAGTTCTTC. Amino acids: CSVRPPVRNNEQFF.

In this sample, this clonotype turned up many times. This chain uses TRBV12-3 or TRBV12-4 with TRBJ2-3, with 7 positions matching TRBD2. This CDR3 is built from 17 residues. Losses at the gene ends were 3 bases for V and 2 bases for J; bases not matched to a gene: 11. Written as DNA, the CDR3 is TGTGCCAGCAGTTTCATTGGCGGGAGTCTTATCACAGATACGCAGTATTTT. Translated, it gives CASSFIGGSLITDTQYF.

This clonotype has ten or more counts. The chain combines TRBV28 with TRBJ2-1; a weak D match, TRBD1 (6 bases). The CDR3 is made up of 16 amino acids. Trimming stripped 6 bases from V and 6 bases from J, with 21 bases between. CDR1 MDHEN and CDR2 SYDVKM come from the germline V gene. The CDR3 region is CASSKSLRQAFNEQFF. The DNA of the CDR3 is TGTGCCAGCAGCAAATCTTTACGACAGGCCTTCAATGAGCAGTTCTTC. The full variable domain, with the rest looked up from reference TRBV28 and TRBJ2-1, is DVKVTQSSRYLVKRTGEKVFLECVQDMDHENMFWYRQDPGLGLRLIYFSYDVKMKEKGDIPEGYSVSREKKERFSLILESASTNQTSMYLCASSKSLRQAFNEQFFGPGTRLTVL.